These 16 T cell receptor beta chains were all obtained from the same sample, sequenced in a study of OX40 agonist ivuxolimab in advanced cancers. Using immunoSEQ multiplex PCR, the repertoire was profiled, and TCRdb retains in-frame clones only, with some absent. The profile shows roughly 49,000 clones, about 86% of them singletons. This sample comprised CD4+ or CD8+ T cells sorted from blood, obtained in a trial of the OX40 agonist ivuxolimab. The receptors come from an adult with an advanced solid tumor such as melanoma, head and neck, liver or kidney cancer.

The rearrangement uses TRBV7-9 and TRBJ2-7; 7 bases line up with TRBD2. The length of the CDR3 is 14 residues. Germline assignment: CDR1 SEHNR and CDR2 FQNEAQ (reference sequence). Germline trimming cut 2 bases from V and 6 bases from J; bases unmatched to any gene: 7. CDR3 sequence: CASSLSRLAIEQYF. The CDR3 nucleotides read TGTGCCAGCAGCTTATCCAGACTAGCAATCGAGCAGTACTTC.

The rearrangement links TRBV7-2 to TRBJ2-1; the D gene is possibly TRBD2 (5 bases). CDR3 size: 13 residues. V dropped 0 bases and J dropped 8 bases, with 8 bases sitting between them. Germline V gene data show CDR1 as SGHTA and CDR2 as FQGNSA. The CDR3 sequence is CASSLAGVDEQFF. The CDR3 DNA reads TGTGCCAGCAGCTTAGCGGGAGTGGATGAGCAGTTCTTC.

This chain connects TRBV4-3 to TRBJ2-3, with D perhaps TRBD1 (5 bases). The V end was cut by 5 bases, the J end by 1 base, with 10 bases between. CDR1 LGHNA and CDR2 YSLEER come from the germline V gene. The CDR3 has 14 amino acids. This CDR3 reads CASSWGAGTDTQYF. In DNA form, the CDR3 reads TGCGCCAGCAGCTGGGGCGCGGGCACAGATACGCAGTATTTT.

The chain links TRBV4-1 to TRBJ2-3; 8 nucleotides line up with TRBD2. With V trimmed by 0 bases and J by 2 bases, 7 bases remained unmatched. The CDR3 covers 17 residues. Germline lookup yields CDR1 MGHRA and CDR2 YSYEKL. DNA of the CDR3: TGCGCCAGCAGCCAAGATGTCCAAGCGGGAGCCACAGATACGCAGTATTTT. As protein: CASSQDVQAGATDTQYF.

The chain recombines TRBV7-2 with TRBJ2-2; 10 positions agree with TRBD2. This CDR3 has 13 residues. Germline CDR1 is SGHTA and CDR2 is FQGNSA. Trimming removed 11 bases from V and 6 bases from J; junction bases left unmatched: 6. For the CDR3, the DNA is TGTGCCGAGCGGGAGGGCCCTCCCGGGGAGCTGTTTTTT. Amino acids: CAEREGPPGELFF.

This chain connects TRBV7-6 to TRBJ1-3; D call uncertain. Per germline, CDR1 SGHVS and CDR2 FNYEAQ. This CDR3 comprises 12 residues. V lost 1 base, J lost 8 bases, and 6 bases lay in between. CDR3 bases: TGTGCCAGCAGCTTAGTGGGAGACACCATATATTTT. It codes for CASSLVGDTIYF.

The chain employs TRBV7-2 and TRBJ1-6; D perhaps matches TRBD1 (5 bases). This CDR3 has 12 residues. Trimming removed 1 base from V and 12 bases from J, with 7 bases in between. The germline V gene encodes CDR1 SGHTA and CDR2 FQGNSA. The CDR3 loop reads CASSLVGGPLHF. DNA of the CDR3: TGTGCCAGCAGCTTAGTTGGGGGACCCCTCCACTTT. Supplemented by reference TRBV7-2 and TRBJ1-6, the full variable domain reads GAGVSQSPSNKVTEKGKDVELRCDPISGHTALYWYRQSLGQGLEFLIYFQGNSAPDKSGLPSDRFSAERTGGSVSTLTIQRTQQEDSAVYLCASSLVGGPLHFGNGTRLTVT.

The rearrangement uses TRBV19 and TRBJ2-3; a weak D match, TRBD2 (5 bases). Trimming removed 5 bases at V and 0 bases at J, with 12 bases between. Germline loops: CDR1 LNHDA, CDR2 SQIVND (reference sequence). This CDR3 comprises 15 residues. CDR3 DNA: TGTGCCAGTAGTTCAGTCAGCGGTAGCACAGATACGCAGTATTTT. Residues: CASSSVSGSTDTQYF.

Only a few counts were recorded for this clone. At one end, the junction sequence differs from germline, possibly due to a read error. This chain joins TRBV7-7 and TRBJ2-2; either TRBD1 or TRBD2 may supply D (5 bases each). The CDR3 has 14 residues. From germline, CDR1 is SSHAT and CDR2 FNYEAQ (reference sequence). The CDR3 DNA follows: TGTGCTAGCAGCTCGGGACCCGCGACCGGGGAGCTGTTTTTT. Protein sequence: CASSSGPATGELFF.

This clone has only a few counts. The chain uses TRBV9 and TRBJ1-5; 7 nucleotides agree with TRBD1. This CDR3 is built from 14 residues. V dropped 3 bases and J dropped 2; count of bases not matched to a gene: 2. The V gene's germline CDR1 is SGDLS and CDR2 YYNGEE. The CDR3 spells CASSDGQGNQPQHF. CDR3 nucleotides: TGTGCCAGCAGCGATGGACAGGGCAATCAGCCCCAGCATTTT.

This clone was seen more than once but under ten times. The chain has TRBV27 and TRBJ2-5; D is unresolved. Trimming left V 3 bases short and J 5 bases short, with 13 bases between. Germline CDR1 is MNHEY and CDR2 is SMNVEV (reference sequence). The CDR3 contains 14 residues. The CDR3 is CASSFRRGRETQYF. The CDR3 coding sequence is TGTGCCAGCAGTTTTCGGCGTGGACGGGAGACCCAGTACTTC.

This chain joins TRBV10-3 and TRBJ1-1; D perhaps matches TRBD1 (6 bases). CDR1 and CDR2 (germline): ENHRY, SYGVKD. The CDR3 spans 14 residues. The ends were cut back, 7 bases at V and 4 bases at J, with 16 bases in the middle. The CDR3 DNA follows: TGTGCCATCACGAGGGGCAGGGGCCCCACTGAAGCTTTCTTT. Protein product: CAITRGRGPTEAFF.

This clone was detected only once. CDR3 sequence: CASSLTGRNSPLHF. The CDR3 DNA reads as TGTGCCAGCAGCCTAACAGGGAGGAATTCACCCCTCCACTTT. This chain uses TRBV7-6 with TRBJ1-6, with D possibly matching TRBD1 (6 bases). Trimming removed 5 bases at V and 7 bases at J, with 12 bases between. The germline V gene encodes CDR1 SGHVS and CDR2 FNYEAQ. The CDR3 is made up of 14 amino acids.

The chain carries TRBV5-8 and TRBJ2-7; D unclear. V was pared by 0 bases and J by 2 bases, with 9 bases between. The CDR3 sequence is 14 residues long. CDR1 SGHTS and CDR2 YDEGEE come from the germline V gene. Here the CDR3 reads CASSLGGPAYEQYF. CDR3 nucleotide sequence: TGTGCCAGCAGCTTGGGCGGACCAGCCTACGAGCAGTACTTC.

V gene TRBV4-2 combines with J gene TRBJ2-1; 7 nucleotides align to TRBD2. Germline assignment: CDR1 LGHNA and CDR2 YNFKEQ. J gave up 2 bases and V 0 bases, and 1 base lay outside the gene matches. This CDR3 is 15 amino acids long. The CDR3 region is CASSQDGTTYNEQFF. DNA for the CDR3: TGTGCCAGCAGCCAAGATGGGACTACCTACAATGAGCAGTTCTTC.

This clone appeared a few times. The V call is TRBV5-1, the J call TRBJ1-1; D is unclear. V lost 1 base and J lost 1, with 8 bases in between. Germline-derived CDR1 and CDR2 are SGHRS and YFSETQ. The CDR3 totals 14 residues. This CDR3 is CASSLSQQNTEAFF. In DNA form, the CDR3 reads TGCGCCAGCAGCTTGAGCCAGCAGAACACTGAAGCTTTCTTT. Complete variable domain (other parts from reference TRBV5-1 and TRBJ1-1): KAGVTQTPRYLIKTRGQQVTLSCSPISGHRSVSWYQQTPGQGLQFLFEYFSETQRNKGNFPGRFSGRQFSNSRSEMNVSTLELGDSALYLCASSLSQQNTEAFFGQGTRLTVV.